The 22 T cell receptor beta chains in this list originate from one sample, sequenced in a study of OX40 agonist ivuxolimab in advanced cancers. Assay used: immunoSEQ multiplex PCR; TCRdb lists only in-frame clones, some missing. This sample has some 60,000 clones, with 85% to 90% found just once. This specimen was CD4+ or CD8+ T cells sorted from blood, taken in a trial of the OX40 agonist ivuxolimab. Receptor source: an adult with an advanced solid tumor such as melanoma, head and neck, liver or kidney cancer.

The gene calls are TRBV28 and TRBJ2-7; D is ambiguous. Per germline, CDR1 MDHEN and CDR2 SYDVKM. Trimming pared 6 bases from V and 2 bases from J, leaving 11 bases between. The CDR3 is 13 amino acids. The CDR3 region is CASRGQVTYEQYF. In DNA form, the CDR3 reads TGTGCCAGCAGAGGGCAGGTAACCTACGAGCAGTACTTC.

This sequence joins TRBV5-1 and TRBJ2-2; 9 bases match TRBD1. The CDR3 runs 14 residues. V was clipped by 6 bases and J by 4 bases; unmatched bases: 4. The germline V gene encodes CDR1 SGHRS and CDR2 YFSETQ. The CDR3 DNA is TGCGCCAGCACGGGGACAGGGTTCACCGGGGAGCTGTTTTTT. Its translation is CASTGTGFTGELFF.

The V and J genes are TRBV5-5 and TRBJ1-1; weak D call: TRBD1 (5 bases). With 4 bases removed from V and 3 bases from J, the gap between germline ends came to 13 bases. The germline gives CDR1 SGHKS, CDR2 YYEKEE (reference sequence). This CDR3 has 14 residues. CDR3 DNA: TGTGCCAGCAGCCCCCTGGGGGGGGACACTGAAGCTTTCTTT. It yields the protein CASSPLGGDTEAFF.

The chain is built from TRBV6-4 and TRBJ1-5; TRBD1 might be the D (5 bases). The CDR3 totals 13 residues. CDR1 MRHNA and CDR2 SNTAGT come from the germline V gene. Trimming pared 4 bases from V and 7 bases from J, leaving 11 bases between. The CDR3 DNA reads TGTGCCAGCAGTGCGGAGGAGGGGCAGCCCCAGCATTTT. This sequence encodes CASSAEEGQPQHF.

The gene calls are TRBV6-1 and TRBJ2-4; D is ambiguous. CDR1 and CDR2 from the germline V gene are MNHNS and SASEGT. CDR3 length: 16 residues. The V and J ends lost 0 bases and 3 bases respectively, with 12 bases between them. CDR3: CASSEAVVTRKNIQYF. The CDR3 DNA is TGTGCCAGCAGTGAAGCTGTAGTAACTCGCAAAAACATTCAGTACTTC.

This chain connects TRBV2 to TRBJ1-2; D gene unclear. The CDR3 is 16 amino acids. V was shortened by 7 bases and J by 4 bases, with 22 bases between the two germline ends. Germline V gives CDR1 SNHLY, CDR2 FYNNEI. CDR3 in amino acids: CASTPTSKSSSYGYTF. The CDR3 region has the DNA TGTGCCAGCACCCCCACGTCGAAGTCTTCCAGCTATGGCTACACCTTC.

V is TRBV28 and J is TRBJ1-2; possible D gene TRBD1, 6 bases. The V gene lost 6 bases and the J gene lost 8 bases, with 10 bases spanning the gap. CDR3 length: 11 residues. Germline values: CDR1 MDHEN, CDR2 SYDVKM. The CDR3 is CASRGGYGYTF. In DNA form, the CDR3 reads TGTGCCAGCAGAGGGGGATACGGCTACACCTTC.

This chain connects TRBV27 to TRBJ2-2; D gene uncertain. V dropped 8 bases and J dropped 3 bases, with 13 bases sitting between them. This CDR3 spans 14 amino acids. Germline V lookup: CDR1 MNHEY, CDR2 SMNVEV (reference sequence). The DNA for the CDR3 is TGTGCCAGCGCACTTAGGAGAGACACCGGGGAGCTGTTTTTT. It yields the protein CASALRRDTGELFF.

The chain has TRBV19 and TRBJ2-5; no clear D gene. Per germline, CDR1 LNHDA and CDR2 SQIVND (reference sequence). The CDR3 consists of 13 residues. Trimming removed 5 bases from V and 13 bases from J, with 20 bases in between. CDR3 protein: CASSSRGDGPGYF. CDR3 in DNA: TGTGCCAGTAGTTCCCGAGGAGATGGCCCTGGGTACTTC.

This rearrangement joins TRBV7-2 to TRBJ2-7; 7 positions match TRBD1. Germline lookup yields CDR1 SGHTA and CDR2 FQGNSA. The CDR3 runs 15 residues. V was pared by 3 bases and J by 4 bases, with 9 bases of the junction left unmatched. The CDR3 is CASSFPDRAKYEQYF. The CDR3 bases are TGTGCCAGCAGCTTCCCCGACAGGGCGAAGTACGAGCAGTACTTC. Drawing the rest from reference TRBV7-2 and TRBJ2-7, the complete variable domain is GAGVSQSPSNKVTEKGKDVELRCDPISGHTALYWYRQSLGQGLEFLIYFQGNSAPDKSGLPSDRFSAERTGGSVSTLTIQRTQQEDSAVYLCASSFPDRAKYEQYFGPGTRLTVT.

Details on this clone: At one boundary the junction diverges from the germline segment, which might be a read error. The chain joins TRBV6-5 to TRBJ2-7, with 10 bases lining up with TRBD1. This CDR3 has 14 residues. Germline CDR1 MNHEY, CDR2 SVGAGI. CDR3 residues: CASTIREGQGNWHF. In DNA form, the CDR3 reads TGTGCCAGCACAATTAGGGAGGGACAGGGGAATTGGCACTTC.

The rearrangement links TRBV7-2 to TRBJ2-3; D unresolved. The length of the CDR3 is 11 residues. The germline V and J ends were trimmed by 2 bases and 7 bases, with 4 bases remaining between them. Germline CDR1 is SGHTA and CDR2 is FQGNSA. The CDR3 DNA is TGTGCCAGCAGCTTAACAAATACGCAGTATTTT. Amino acid sequence: CASSLTNTQYF.

The chain has TRBV5-1 and TRBJ2-1; tentative D call: TRBD1 (6 bases). Germline CDR1 is SGHRS and CDR2 is YFSETQ. Trimming removed 2 bases at V and 9 bases at J, with 12 bases between. This CDR3 is 13 amino acids long. The CDR3 sequence is CASSLLGAGEQFF. The CDR3 nucleotides are TGCGCCAGCAGCTTACTGGGGGCGGGTGAGCAGTTCTTC. Using reference TRBV5-1 and TRBJ2-1 for the parts outside the CDR3, the full variable domain is KAGVTQTPRYLIKTRGQQVTLSCSPISGHRSVSWYQQTPGQGLQFLFEYFSETQRNKGNFPGRFSGRQFSNSRSEMNVSTLELGDSALYLCASSLLGAGEQFFGPGTRLTVL.

The chain combines TRBV29-1 with TRBJ2-5; TRBD2 aligns across 11 bases. The CDR3 runs to 15 residues. CDR1 SQVTM and CDR2 ANQGSEA come from the germline V gene. V dropped 4 bases and J dropped 6; count of bases not matched to a gene: 10. The CDR3 DNA reads as TGCAGCGTTGGGTCCGGGACTAGCGGTTTGAAGACCCAGTACTTC. Protein product: CSVGSGTSGLKTQYF.

The chain is built from TRBV7-2 and TRBJ1-1; no reliable D call. CDR1 SGHTA and CDR2 FQGNSA come from the germline V gene. This CDR3 has 15 residues. Deletions cut 3 bases from V and 0 bases from J, with 11 bases between. The CDR3 is CASSFVLNVNTEAFF. The CDR3 nucleotides read TGTGCCAGCAGCTTCGTGCTTAATGTGAACACTGAAGCTTTCTTT.

J is TRBJ2-7 and V is TRBV5-6; perhaps D is TRBD1 or TRBD2 (5 bases each). V was clipped by 0 bases and J by 3 bases, with 10 bases between them. The CDR3 length is 14 residues. Germline assignment: CDR1 SGHDT and CDR2 YYEEEE. The CDR3 DNA reads as TGTGCCAGCAGCTTGGGGGGCCGGGACTACGAGCAGTACTTC. Its protein is CASSLGGRDYEQYF.

V gene TRBV7-2 combines with J gene TRBJ2-3; D is possibly TRBD1 or TRBD2 (6 bases each). This CDR3 is built from 15 residues. Germline values: CDR1 SGHTA, CDR2 FQGNSA. With 1 base removed from V and 4 bases from J, the gap between germline ends came to 12 bases. The CDR3 spells CASSLEPEGADTQYF. In DNA form, the CDR3 reads TGTGCCAGCAGCTTAGAACCGGAGGGGGCAGATACGCAGTATTTT.

This clone appeared a few times. V gene TRBV18 combines with J gene TRBJ1-6; D is unresolved. Trimming removed 3 bases from V and 6 bases from J, with 9 bases in between. The CDR3 covers 14 residues. The germline V gene encodes CDR1 KGHSH and CDR2 LQKENI. DNA of the CDR3: TGTGCCAGCTCACCCGAGACGGGTAATTCACCCCTCCACTTT. Translating it yields CASSPETGNSPLHF.

J is TRBJ1-2 and V is TRBV9; possibly TRBD1 for D (5 bases). Trimming cost V 0 bases and J 10 bases, with 19 bases left between them. Germline CDR1 reads SGDLS; CDR2 reads YYNGEE. The CDR3 is 15 amino acids. The CDR3 DNA reads TGTGCCAGCAGCGTAGGTCAGTGGCAGGGTGAGATCTACACCTTC. As protein: CASSVGQWQGEIYTF.

This chain links TRBV5-1 with TRBJ2-2, with TRBD2 matching 14 bases. After removal of 4 bases from V and 4 bases from J, the junction contained 3 bases not matched to a gene. The germline CDR1 and CDR2 sequences are SGHRS and YFSETQ. The CDR3 loop spans 16 amino acids. As DNA, the CDR3 is TGCGCCAGCAGCGGAGGACTAGCGGGGGGCACCGGGGAGCTGTTTTTT. As protein: CASSGGLAGGTGELFF.

The chain carries TRBV4-3 and TRBJ2-7, with 8 bases lining up with TRBD1. CDR1 is LGHNA, CDR2 YSLEER, per germline. This CDR3 region has 13 residues. J was trimmed by 5 bases and V by 2 bases; bases with no gene match: 2. CDR3 residues: CASSQRQGNEQYF. DNA of the CDR3: TGCGCCAGCAGCCAAAGACAGGGGAACGAGCAGTACTTC.

The genes are TRBV5-1 and TRBJ2-5, with TRBD2 matching over 8 bases. Per germline, CDR1 SGHRS and CDR2 YFSETQ. The CDR3 consists of 15 residues. V lost 4 bases, J lost 5 bases, and 10 bases stayed unmatched. CDR3 in DNA: TGCGCCAGCAGCCCTCGGGCGGGGGGAATTGAGACCCAGTACTTC. Its translation is CASSPRAGGIETQYF.